This T cell receptor beta chain was recorded in a study of CD8 T cells in Susac syndrome. Peripheral blood CD8+ and CD4+ T cells were profiled by TCR beta sequencing. Negative isolation yielded the CD8+ and CD4+ T cells, while FACS enriched the TEMRA cells. RNA amounts of roughly 0.45 to 1 ug underwent reverse transcription with random hexamers. The TCR beta CDR3 was amplified by immunoSEQ multiplex PCR across 54 Vbeta, 13 Jbeta. TCRdb called the immunoSEQ multiplex PCR reads again in MiXCR, with one record for every CDR3 protein. The sample lists under 200,000 distinct CDR3 sequences; approximately 93% were seen once. This clonotype came up once. The germline V gene has CDR1 SGHVS and CDR2 FNYEAQ. The V gene lost 6 bases and the J gene lost 8 bases, with 10 bases spanning the gap. CDR3 size: 12 residues.

This sequence joins TRBV7-6 and TRBJ2-2, with a tentative D call TRBD1 (5 bases). Source material: CD4+ T cells from PBMCs. This TCR was recovered from a human donor in good health. The CDR3 loop is CASRGVSGELFF. The CDR3 DNA reads TGTGCCAGCAGAGGGGTATCGGGGGAGCTGTTTTTT.